The clone carrying this TCR beta chain has ten or more counts. No antigen is known for it. Over 18 months, lack of ophthalmopathy progression marked Graves' hyperthyroidism as stable. From RNA transcripts, TCR beta CDR3 regions were amplified. An initial round of RT-PCR targeting the TCR CDR3 relied on the HTBI primer set. TCRdb re-derived calls from the multiplex PCR reads in MiXCR, one entry per CDR3 protein. The sample has approximately 590,000 distinct CDR3 sequences, about a sixth seen once. This sample was included in a study of T cells in Graves' hyperthyroidism and ophthalmopathy. Whole-study results and caveats: Separation of ophthalmopathy from stable hyperthyroidism was achieved by a 13 V-J model. The model predicted ophthalmopathy a median roughly 6.3 months before onset.

This CDR3 spans 15 amino acids. Per the germline V gene, CDR1 is SGHTA and CDR2 is FQGNSA. Trimming stripped 1 base from V and 5 bases from J, with 14 bases between. V is TRBV7-2 and J is TRBJ1-1, with a weak D call TRBD1 (5 bases). This receptor was obtained from a woman aged 25 to 45 with Graves' hyperthyroidism. The specimen was blood. CDR3 region: CASSLVGAAGTEAFF. The CDR3 nucleotides read TGTGCCAGCAGCTTAGTCGGGGCGGCGGGGACTGAAGCTTTCTTT.